This T cell receptor beta chain was documented in a study of T-cell reconstitution after alpha-beta-depleted transplantation in children. CDR3 length: 14 amino acids. Preparation of the TCRbeta library used unique molecular identifiers. Using its own MiXCR run on the PCR reads, TCRdb lists one record per CDR3 protein. The sample has about 110,000 distinct CDR3 sequences, 10% seen once. This clonotype has a count of ten or more. The sequence derives from a human donor who donated a stem cell graft to a child with acute lymphoblastic leukemia. The rearrangement links TRBV21-1 to TRBJ1-1; TRBD1 is taken as the D call from the table, unchecked against the DNA. TRBV21-1 represents a pseudogene. The input for sequencing was PBMCs from the stem cell graft donor, taken from the stem cell graft. CDR3 region: CASIAYRVNTEAFF. The CDR3 DNA sequence: TGTGCCAGCATCGCTTACAGGGTCAACACTGAAGCTTTCTTT.